One sample yielded the 7 T cell receptor beta chains listed below, sequenced in a study of chemoradiotherapy in HPV16-positive cancers. Only in-frame clones appear in the TCRdb table, and some are missing; sequencing was by immunoSEQ multiplex PCR. The sample shows 11,000 or so clones, roughly four fifths of them seen only once. This specimen was collected from a patient who underwent chemoradiotherapy. The receptor source for this set is a human donor with HPV-associated anogenital cancer.

This clone was detected a few times. The V call is TRBV5-1, the J call TRBJ2-4, with 9 nucleotides matching TRBD1. The CDR3 covers 14 residues. With 4 bases clipped from V and 8 bases from J, the junction kept 7 bases outside the gene matches. Germline CDR1 and CDR2: SGHRS and YFSETQ. Written as DNA, the CDR3 is TGCGCCAGCAGCATAACGGGACAGGGCGACATTCAGTACTTC. It translates to CASSITGQGDIQYF.

The chain combines TRBV7-3 with TRBJ2-2, with no clear D. Germline V gene data show CDR1 as SGHTA and CDR2 as FQGTGA. CDR3 length: 14 residues. V was trimmed by 4 bases and J by 5 bases, leaving 11 bases between them. DNA of the CDR3: TGTGCCAGCAGCTCCGACGTGGGGACCGGGGAGCTGTTTTTT. Residues: CASSSDVGTGELFF.

The chain carries TRBV20-1 and TRBJ2-5; perhaps TRBD2 as D (5 bases). Trimming removed 6 bases from V and 7 bases from J, with 9 bases in between. CDR3 length: 10 amino acids. Germline V gene sequence: CDR1 DFQATT, CDR2 SNEGSKA (reference sequence). CDR3 bases: TGCAGTGCCGCGAGCGGGACCCAGTACTTC. Its translation is CSAASGTQYF.

V usage is TRBV28 and J usage is TRBJ1-2; no clear D. V dropped 3 bases and J dropped 4 bases, with 12 bases sitting between them. The germline V gene encodes CDR1 MDHEN and CDR2 SYDVKM. The CDR3 is made up of 14 amino acids. The CDR3 reads CASSFDAASYGYTF. The CDR3 region has the DNA TGTGCCAGCAGTTTCGACGCCGCCAGCTATGGCTACACCTTC.

The DNA of the CDR3 is TGTGCCAGCAGTTTGGGGAACACTGAAGCTTTCTTT. Its protein is CASSLGNTEAFF. The chain is built from TRBV28 and TRBJ1-1; D not certain. Trimming removed 3 bases at V and 1 base at J, with 3 bases between. CDR3 length equals 12 residues. Germline values: CDR1 MDHEN, CDR2 SYDVKM.

The rearrangement links TRBV6-6 to TRBJ2-5; no definite D call. Per germline, CDR1 MNHNY and CDR2 SVGAGI (reference sequence). The CDR3 has 14 amino acids. Trimming stripped 5 bases from V and 5 bases from J, with 15 bases between. The DNA of the CDR3 is TGTGCCAGCAGTCTACCCAATTCAAGGGAGACCCAGTACTTC. It translates to CASSLPNSRETQYF.

This chain connects TRBV28 to TRBJ2-4, with TRBD2 matching 13 bases. V lost 10 bases, J lost 0 bases, and 12 bases stayed unmatched. The CDR3 spans 18 residues. CDR1 is MDHEN, CDR2 SYDVKM, per germline. In DNA, the CDR3 is TGTGCCAACAAACTAGCGGGAGGGCCCCATTTAGCCAAAAACATTCAGTACTTC. Its translation: CANKLAGGPHLAKNIQYF.